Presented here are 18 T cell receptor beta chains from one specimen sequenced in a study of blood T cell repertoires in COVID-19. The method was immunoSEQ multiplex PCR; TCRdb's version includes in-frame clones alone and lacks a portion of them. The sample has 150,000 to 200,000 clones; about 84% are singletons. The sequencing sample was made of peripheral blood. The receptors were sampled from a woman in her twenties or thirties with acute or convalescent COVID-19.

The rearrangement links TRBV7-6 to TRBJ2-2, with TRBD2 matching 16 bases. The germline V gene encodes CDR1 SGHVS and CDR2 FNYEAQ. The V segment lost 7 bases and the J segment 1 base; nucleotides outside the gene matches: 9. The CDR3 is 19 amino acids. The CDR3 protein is CASTESGLAGGRNTGELFF. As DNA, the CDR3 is TGTGCCAGCACCGAATCGGGACTAGCGGGAGGGCGGAACACCGGGGAGCTGTTTTTT.

CDR3 sequence: CATSRGRNSGNTIYF. The CDR3 bases are TGTGCCACCAGCAGAGGGCGGAACTCTGGAAACACCATATATTTT. The rearrangement joins TRBV15 to TRBJ1-3; D uncertain. V lost 1 base, J lost 0 bases, and 7 bases lay in between. CDR1 LNHNV and CDR2 YYDKDF come from the germline V gene (reference sequence). The CDR3 extends over 15 amino acids.

In nucleotides, the CDR3 is TGCAGCGTTCGAACTACTCAGGGTGGCTACACCTTC. This sequence encodes CSVRTTQGGYTF. The chain employs TRBV29-1 and TRBJ1-2; D might be TRBD1 (5 bases). Between the trimmed V and J ends, which lost 5 bases and 7 bases, there was a span of 14 bases. Looked up from germline, CDR1 is SQVTM and CDR2 is ANQGSEA. This CDR3 spans 12 amino acids.

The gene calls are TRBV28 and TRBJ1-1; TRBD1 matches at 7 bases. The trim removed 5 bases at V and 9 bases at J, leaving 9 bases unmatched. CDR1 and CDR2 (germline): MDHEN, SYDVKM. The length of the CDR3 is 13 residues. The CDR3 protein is CASSPPTGSQAFF. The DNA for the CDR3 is TGTGCCAGCAGTCCCCCGACAGGGTCGCAAGCTTTCTTT.

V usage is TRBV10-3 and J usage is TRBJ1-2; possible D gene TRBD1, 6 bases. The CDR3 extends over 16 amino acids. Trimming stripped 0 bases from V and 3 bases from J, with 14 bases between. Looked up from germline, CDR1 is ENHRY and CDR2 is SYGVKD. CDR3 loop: CAISESNSRTDYGYTF. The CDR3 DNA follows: TGTGCCATCAGTGAGTCGAATTCCAGGACAGACTATGGCTACACCTTC.

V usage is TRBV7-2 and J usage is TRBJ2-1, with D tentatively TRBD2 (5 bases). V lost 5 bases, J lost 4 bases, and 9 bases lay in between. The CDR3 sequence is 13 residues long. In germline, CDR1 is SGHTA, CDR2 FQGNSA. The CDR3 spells CASSGRGYNEQFF. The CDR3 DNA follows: TGTGCCAGCAGCGGTCGGGGATACAATGAGCAGTTCTTC.

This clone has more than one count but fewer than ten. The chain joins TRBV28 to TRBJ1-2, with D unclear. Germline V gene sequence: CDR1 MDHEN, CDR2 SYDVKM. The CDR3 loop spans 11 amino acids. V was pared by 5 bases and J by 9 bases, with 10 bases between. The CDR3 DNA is TGTGCCAGCAGTCCGGACTGGAGCTACACCTTC. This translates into CASSPDWSYTF.

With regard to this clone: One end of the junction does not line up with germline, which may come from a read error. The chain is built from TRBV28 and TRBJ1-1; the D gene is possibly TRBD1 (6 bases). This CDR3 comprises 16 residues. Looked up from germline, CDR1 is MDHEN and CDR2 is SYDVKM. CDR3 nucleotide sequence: TGTGCCAGCAGTCCTGGGGTAGGCTTTCGGGACACCGAAGCTTTCTTT. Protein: CASSPGVGFRDTEAFF.

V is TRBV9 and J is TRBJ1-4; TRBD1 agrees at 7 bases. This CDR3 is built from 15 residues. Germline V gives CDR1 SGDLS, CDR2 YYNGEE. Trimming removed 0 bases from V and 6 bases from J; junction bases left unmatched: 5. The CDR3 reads CASSVEAGGDEKLFF. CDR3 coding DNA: TGTGCCAGCAGCGTAGAAGCAGGGGGAGATGAAAAACTGTTTTTT. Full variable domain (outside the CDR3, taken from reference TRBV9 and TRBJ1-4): DSGVTQTPKHLITATGQRVTLRCSPRSGDLSVYWYQQSLDQGLQFLIQYYNGEERAKGNILERFSAQQFPDLHSELNLSSLELGDSALYFCASSVEAGGDEKLFFGSGTQLSVL.

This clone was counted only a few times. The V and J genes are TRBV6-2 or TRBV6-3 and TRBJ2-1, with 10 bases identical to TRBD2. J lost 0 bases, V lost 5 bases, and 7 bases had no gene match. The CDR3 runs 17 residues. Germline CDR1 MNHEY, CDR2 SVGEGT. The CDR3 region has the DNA TGTGCCAGCAGTAGCCGGACTAGCGGAAGCTCCTACAATGAGCAGTTCTTC. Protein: CASSSRTSGSSYNEQFF.

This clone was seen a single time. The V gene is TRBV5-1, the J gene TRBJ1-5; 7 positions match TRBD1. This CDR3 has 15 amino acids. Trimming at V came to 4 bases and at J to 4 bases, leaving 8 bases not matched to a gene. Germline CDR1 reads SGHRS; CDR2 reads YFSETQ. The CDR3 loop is CASSAGDSQNQPQHF. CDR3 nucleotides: TGCGCCAGCAGCGCAGGGGACAGCCAAAATCAGCCCCAGCATTTT.

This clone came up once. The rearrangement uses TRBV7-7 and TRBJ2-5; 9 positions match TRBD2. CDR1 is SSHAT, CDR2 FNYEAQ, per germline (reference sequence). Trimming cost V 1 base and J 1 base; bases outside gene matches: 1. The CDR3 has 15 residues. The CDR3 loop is CASSLGAGGQETQYF. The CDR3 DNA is TGTGCCAGCAGCTTAGGAGCGGGGGGCCAAGAGACCCAGTACTTC. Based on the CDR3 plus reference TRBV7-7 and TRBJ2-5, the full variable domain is GAGVSQSPRYKVTKRGQDVTLRCDPISSHATLYWYQQALGQGPEFLTYFNYEAQPDKSGLPSDRFSAERPEGSISTLTIQRTEQRDSAMYRCASSLGAGGQETQYFGPGTRLLVL.

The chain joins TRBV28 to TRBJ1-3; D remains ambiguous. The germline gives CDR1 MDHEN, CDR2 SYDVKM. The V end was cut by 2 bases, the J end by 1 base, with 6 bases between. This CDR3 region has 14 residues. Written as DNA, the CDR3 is TGTGCCAGCAGTTTACTACTTTCTGGAAACACCATATATTTT. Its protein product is CASSLLLSGNTIYF.

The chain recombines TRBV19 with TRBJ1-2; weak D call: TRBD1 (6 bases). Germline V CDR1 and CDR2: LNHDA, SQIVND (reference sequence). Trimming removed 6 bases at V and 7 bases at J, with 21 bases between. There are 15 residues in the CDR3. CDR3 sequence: CASSPGQGNFLGYTF. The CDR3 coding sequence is TGTGCCAGTAGCCCTGGGCAGGGGAATTTTCTTGGCTACACCTTC.

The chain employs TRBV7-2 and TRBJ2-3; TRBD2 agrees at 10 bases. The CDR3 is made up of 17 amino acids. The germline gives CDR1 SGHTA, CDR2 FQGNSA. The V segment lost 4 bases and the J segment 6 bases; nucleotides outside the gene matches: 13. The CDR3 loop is CASSSSALAGARDTQYF. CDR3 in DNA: TGTGCCAGCAGCTCAAGCGCCCTAGCGGGAGCAAGGGATACGCAGTATTTT.

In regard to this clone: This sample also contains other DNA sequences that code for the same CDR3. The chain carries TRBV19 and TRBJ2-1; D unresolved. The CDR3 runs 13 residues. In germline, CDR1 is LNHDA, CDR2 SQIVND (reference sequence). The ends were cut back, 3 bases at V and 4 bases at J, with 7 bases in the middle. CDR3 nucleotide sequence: TGTGCCAGTAGTATTACATCTTACAATGAGCAGTTCTTC. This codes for CASSITSYNEQFF.

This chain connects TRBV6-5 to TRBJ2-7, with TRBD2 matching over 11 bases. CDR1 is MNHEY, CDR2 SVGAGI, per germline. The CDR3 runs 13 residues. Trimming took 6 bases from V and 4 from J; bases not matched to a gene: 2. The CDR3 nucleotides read TGTGCCAGCAGACTAGCGGGAGAGTACGAGCAGTACTTC. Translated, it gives CASRLAGEYEQYF.

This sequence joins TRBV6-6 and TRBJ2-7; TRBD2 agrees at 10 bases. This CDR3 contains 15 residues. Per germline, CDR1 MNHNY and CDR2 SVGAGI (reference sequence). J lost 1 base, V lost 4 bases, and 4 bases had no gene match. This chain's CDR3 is CASSFPSGSSYEQYF. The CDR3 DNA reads TGTGCCAGCAGTTTCCCTAGCGGGAGTTCCTACGAGCAGTACTTC.